These T cell receptor beta chains were read from a single sample in a study of neoadjuvant anti-PD-1 for oral cavity cancer. Assay used: immunoSEQ multiplex PCR; TCRdb lists only in-frame clones, some missing. The data show about 68,000 clones, 70% to 90% seen once. The sequencing here drew on PBMCs, taken after nivolumab (anti-PD-1) treatment. These TCRs come from a person between 40 and 80 years old with oral cavity squamous cell carcinoma. The CDR3 runs from the conserved cysteine through the conserved F or W. The D gene is left open where the match is weak. Part of the rows lack a size; the others show once, few, many or a class for expanded clones.

V gene	clone size	J gene	D gene	CDR3 DNA	CDR3 protein
TRBV29-1	few	TRBJ1-2	NA	TGCAGCGTTGAATCCTCTCCGGGACGGAACTATGGCTACACCTTC	CSVESSPGRNYGYTF
TRBV27	NA	TRBJ2-3	NA	TGTGCCAGCAGTTGGGCCGAGTACACAGATACGCAGTATTTT	CASSWAEYTDTQYF
TRBV2	NA	TRBJ2-1	TRBD2	TGTGCCAGCAGAGTAGCGGGAGGGGTGGGTGAGCAGTTCTTC	CASRVAGGVGEQFF
TRBV5-1	NA	TRBJ2-5	NA	TGCGCCAGCAGCCCGGCTGCGGGGCAAGAGACCCAGTACTTC	CASSPAAGQETQYF
TRBV5-1	NA	TRBJ2-5	TRBD2	TGCGCCAGCAGCTTGGCCCTAGCGGGAGGTACGGAGACCCAGTACTTC	CASSLALAGGTETQYF
TRBV7-8	NA	TRBJ2-7	TRBD1	TGTGCCAGCAGCTTAGGACAGGGAACCTACGAGCAGTACTTC	CASSLGQGTYEQYF
TRBV2	NA	TRBJ1-5	NA	TGTGCCAGCAGTGAGGAAAGCAATCAGCCCCAGCATTTT	CASSEESNQPQHF
TRBV6-6	NA	TRBJ1-1	NA	TGTGCCAGCACCCGGGTGGGGGCGAACACTGAAGCTTTCTTT	CASTRVGANTEAFF
TRBV7-8	NA	TRBJ1-1	NA	TGTGCCAGCAGCTTAGTACGGAGGGCTGAAGCTTTCTTT	CASSLVRRAEAFF
TRBV7-9	NA	TRBJ1-2	NA	TGTGCCAGCAGCCCCCTTGTTCAGGATGGCTACACCTTC	CASSPLVQDGYTF
TRBV5-4	NA	TRBJ2-3	TRBD1	TGTGCCAGCAGCCCGACAGGGGCTTCGGATACGCAGTATTTT	CASSPTGASDTQYF
TRBV11-2	NA	TRBJ1-2	TRBD1	TGTGCCAGCAGCTCTCAGACCCAGGGGGAGGGCTACACCTTC	CASSSQTQGEGYTF
TRBV4-2	NA	TRBJ2-7	TRBD2	TGTGCCAGCAGCCAAGGGCCGGGAGCGGGAGGGGTCTCCTACGAGCAGTACTTC	CASSQGPGAGGVSYEQYF
TRBV6-5	NA	TRBJ2-1	TRBD2	TGTGCCAGCAGCTTCCTAGCGGGAGACGGTGAGCAGTTCTTC	CASSFLAGDGEQFF
TRBV4-2	NA	TRBJ1-1	NA	TGTGCCAGCAGCCAAGAATTAGGAAGGAATCAGGGTGGCACTGAAGCTTTCTTT	CASSQELGRNQGGTEAFF
TRBV6-1	once	TRBJ2-2	TRBD1	TGTGCCAGCAGTGGAGGACAGGTTCCCACCGGGGAGCTGTTTTTT	CASSGGQVPTGELFF
TRBV19	NA	TRBJ2-1	TRBD2	TGTGCCAGTAGTATAGTTGGTAGCGGGGTTTACAATGAGCAGTTCTTC	CASSIVGSGVYNEQFF
TRBV29-1	NA	TRBJ2-7	TRBD1	TGCAGCGTTGGTCAGGGGGATCGGTACGAGCAGTACTTC	CSVGQGDRYEQYF
TRBV29-1	NA	TRBJ2-7	TRBD2	TGCAGCGTTACTAGCGCCAGCTACGAGCAGTACTTC	CSVTSASYEQYF
TRBV5-6	NA	TRBJ1-5	NA	TGTGCCAGCAGCTTGGGCAACAATCAGCCCCAGCATTTT	CASSLGNNQPQHF
TRBV28	NA	TRBJ2-2	NA	TGTGCCAGCAGGAGCAACGGGGAGCTGTTTTTT	CASRSNGELFF
TRBV7-9	NA	TRBJ2-2	TRBD2	TGTGCCAGCAGCTTCACTAGCGGGATTTCCGGGGAGCTGTTTTTT	CASSFTSGISGELFF
TRBV29-1	NA	TRBJ2-1	NA	TGCAGCGTTGAAGGGGGCCTTAGCTCCTACAATGAGCAGTTCTTC	CSVEGGLSSYNEQFF
TRBV29-1	NA	TRBJ2-2	TRBD1	TGCAGCGTTGAAGGGCAGGGGGTCGCCGGGGAGCTGTTTTTT	CSVEGQGVAGELFF
TRBV21-1	NA	TRBJ1-2	NA	TGTGCCAGCAGCAAAGGGGGGACCCATGGCTACACCTTC	CASSKGGTHGYTF
TRBV10-3	NA	TRBJ1-2	NA	TGTGCCATCAGTGTTGACCGCCTGGGCAACTATGGCTACACCTTC	CAISVDRLGNYGYTF
TRBV27	NA	TRBJ2-5	TRBD2	TGTGCCAGCAGGGGGACTAGCAGCCAAGAGACCCAGTACTTC	CASRGTSSQETQYF
TRBV15	NA	TRBJ1-4	NA	TGTGCCACCAGCAGAGAAGGGGGAAAACTGTTTTTT	CATSREGGKLFF
TRBV30	NA	TRBJ1-5	NA	TGTGCCTGGAGTGTAGGGAGGGATCAGCCCCAGCATTTT	CAWSVGRDQPQHF
TRBV7-9	NA	TRBJ2-1	TRBD2	TGTGCCAGCAGCTTAGAAGGCGGGAGGCGGGACAATGAGCAGTTCTTC	CASSLEGGRRDNEQFF
TRBV27	NA	TRBJ1-2	NA	TGTGCCAGCAGTCCTCAGGGCTCTCGTGGCTACACCTTC	CASSPQGSRGYTF
TRBV28	NA	TRBJ2-3	TRBD2	TGTGCCAGTAGCGCGCTAGCGGGAGGGCCATCTGCTACGCAGTATTTT	CASSALAGGPSATQYF
TRBV5-1	NA	TRBJ2-7	TRBD2	TGCGCCAGCAGCTTGGAGGCCAGCGGGGTAACCTACGAGCAGTACTTC	CASSLEASGVTYEQYF
TRBV2	NA	TRBJ2-1	NA	TGTGCCAGCAGACTAATCAACAATGAGCAGTTCTTC	CASRLINNEQFF
TRBV19	NA	TRBJ2-5	TRBD2	TGTGCCAGTAGTCTCCGCGGGCTAGCGGGAGGCCTTAAAGAGACCCAGTACTTC	CASSLRGLAGGLKETQYF
TRBV30	NA	TRBJ2-3	TRBD2	TGTGCCTGGGCAAGGCGGGAGCAAGATACGCAGTATTTT	CAWARREQDTQYF
TRBV27	few	TRBJ2-4	NA	TGTGCCAGCAGCCCCGTTGATGGGGGAAACATTCAGTACTTC	CASSPVDGGNIQYF
TRBV30	NA	TRBJ1-1	TRBD1	TGTGCCTGGAGTGTAGGGGGTAGGGGGTTGGGACAGGGGAAAAAAGCTTTCTTT	CAWSVGGRGLGQGKKAFF
TRBV7-3	NA	TRBJ2-3	TRBD2	TGTGCCAGCAGCTTAATGGGAACTAGCGGGAGATCAGATACGCAGTATTTT	CASSLMGTSGRSDTQYF
TRBV14	NA	TRBJ2-7	NA	TGTGCCAGCAGCCAGGGAGACTACGAGCAGTACTTC	CASSQGDYEQYF
TRBV28	NA	TRBJ2-1	TRBD1	TGTGCCAGCAGTTCCCTACAGGGGGCGCATTGGAATGAGCAGTTCTTC	CASSSLQGAHWNEQFF
TRBV11-3	NA	TRBJ2-2	TRBD1	TGTGCCAGCAGTGGGACAGGGGGCCACGGCGGGGAGCTGTTTTTT	CASSGTGGHGGELFF